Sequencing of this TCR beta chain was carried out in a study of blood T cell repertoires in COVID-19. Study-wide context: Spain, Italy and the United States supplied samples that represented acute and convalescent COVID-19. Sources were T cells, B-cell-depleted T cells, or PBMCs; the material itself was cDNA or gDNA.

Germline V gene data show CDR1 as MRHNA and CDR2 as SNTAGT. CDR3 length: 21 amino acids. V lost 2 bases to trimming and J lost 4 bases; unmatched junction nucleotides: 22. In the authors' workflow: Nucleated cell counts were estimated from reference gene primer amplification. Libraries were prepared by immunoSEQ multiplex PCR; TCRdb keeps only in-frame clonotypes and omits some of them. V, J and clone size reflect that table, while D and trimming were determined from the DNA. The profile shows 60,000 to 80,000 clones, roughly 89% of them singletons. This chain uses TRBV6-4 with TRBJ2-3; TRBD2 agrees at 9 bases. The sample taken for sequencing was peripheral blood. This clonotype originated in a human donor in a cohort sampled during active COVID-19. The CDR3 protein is CASSDHYRNHGRGGLADTQYF. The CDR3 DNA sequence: TGTGCCAGCAGTGACCACTACAGAAATCATGGGCGGGGGGGCCTGGCAGATACGCAGTATTTT.